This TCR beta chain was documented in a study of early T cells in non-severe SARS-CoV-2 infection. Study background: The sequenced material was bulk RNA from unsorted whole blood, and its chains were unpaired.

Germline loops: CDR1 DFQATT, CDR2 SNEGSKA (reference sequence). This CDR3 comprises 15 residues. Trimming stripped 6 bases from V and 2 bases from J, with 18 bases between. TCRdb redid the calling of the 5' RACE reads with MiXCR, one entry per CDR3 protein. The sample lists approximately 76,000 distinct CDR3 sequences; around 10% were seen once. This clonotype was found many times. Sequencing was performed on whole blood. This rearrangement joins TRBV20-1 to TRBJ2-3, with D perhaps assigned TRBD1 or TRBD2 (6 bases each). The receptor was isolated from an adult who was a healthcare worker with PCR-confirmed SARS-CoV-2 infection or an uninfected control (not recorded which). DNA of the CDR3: TGCAGTGCCAGGGGTGGGGGGACTCTCACAGATACGCAGTATTTT. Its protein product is CSARGGGTLTDTQYF.